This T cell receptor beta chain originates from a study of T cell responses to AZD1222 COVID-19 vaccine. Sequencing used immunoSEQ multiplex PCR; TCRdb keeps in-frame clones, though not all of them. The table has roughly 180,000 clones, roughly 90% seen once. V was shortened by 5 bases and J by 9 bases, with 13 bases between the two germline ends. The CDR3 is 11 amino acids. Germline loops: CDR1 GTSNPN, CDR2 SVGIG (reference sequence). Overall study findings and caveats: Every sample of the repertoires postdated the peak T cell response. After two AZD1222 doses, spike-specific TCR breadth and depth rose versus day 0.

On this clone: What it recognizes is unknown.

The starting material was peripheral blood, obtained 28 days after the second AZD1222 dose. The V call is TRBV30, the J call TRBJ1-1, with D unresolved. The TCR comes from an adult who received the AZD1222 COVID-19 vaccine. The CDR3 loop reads CAWLTPAKAFF. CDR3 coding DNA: TGTGCCTGGTTGACCCCCGCGAAAGCTTTCTTT.